This entry lists 9 T cell receptor beta chains sequenced from one sample in a study of technical replicates of blood from several donors. Measured with immunoSEQ multiplex PCR; TCRdb has only the in-frame clones, and not every one. The sample lists some 12,000 clones; 85% to 95% were seen once. Sequencing was performed on PBMCs. Receptors originate from a human donor in good health.

CDR3 sequence: CASSPGGRVSDTQYF. CDR3 nucleotide sequence: TGCGCCAGCAGCCCCGGGGGGAGGGTTTCGGATACGCAGTATTTT. This rearrangement joins TRBV5-1 to TRBJ2-3; 7 bases map to TRBD2. The V segment lost 4 bases and the J segment 6 bases; nucleotides outside the gene matches: 11. CDR3 length equals 15 residues. Germline V lookup: CDR1 SGHRS, CDR2 YFSETQ.

The chain uses TRBV30 and TRBJ1-2; unclear D gene. There are 12 residues in the CDR3. Germline CDR1 reads GTSNPN; CDR2 reads SVGIG (reference sequence). The V and J ends lost 0 bases and 2 bases respectively, with 4 bases between them. The CDR3 spells CAWSVQNYGYTF. The CDR3 coding sequence is TGTGCCTGGAGTGTCCAGAACTATGGCTACACCTTC.

The genes are TRBV19 and TRBJ1-1, with 10 bases fitting TRBD1. The CDR3 runs to 15 residues. Germline assignment: CDR1 LNHDA and CDR2 SQIVND (reference sequence). Trimming took 4 bases from V and 4 from J; bases not matched to a gene: 6. The CDR3 sequence: CASSRGQGFITEAFF. As DNA, the CDR3 is TGTGCCAGTAGTAGGGGACAGGGGTTTATCACTGAAGCTTTCTTT.

This chain links TRBV5-1 with TRBJ2-7, with TRBD2 identical over 12 bases. Looked up from germline, CDR1 is SGHRS and CDR2 is YFSETQ. After removal of 4 bases from V and 3 bases from J, the junction contained 5 bases not matched to a gene. This CDR3 has 15 residues. Here the CDR3 reads CASSVMTSGSYEQYF. As DNA, the CDR3 is TGCGCCAGCAGCGTGATGACTAGCGGGAGCTACGAGCAGTACTTC.

The chain carries TRBV10-2 and TRBJ2-1, with D tentatively TRBD2 (6 bases). Germline CDR1 and CDR2: WSHSY and SAAADI. CDR3 size: 15 residues. Trimming stripped 4 bases from V and 6 bases from J, with 16 bases between. CDR3 DNA: TGCGCCAGCAGTGGGACCGGGAGTAGGCCCAATGAGCAGTTCTTC. Translated, it gives CASSGTGSRPNEQFF.

This chain joins TRBV19 and TRBJ2-1, with 13 bases lining up with TRBD2. The CDR3 runs 17 residues. Trimming took 3 bases from V and 1 from J; bases not matched to a gene: 3. The germline CDR1 and CDR2 sequences are LNHDA and SQIVND (reference sequence). The CDR3 sequence is CASSIRTSGSSYNEQFF. CDR3 DNA sequence: TGTGCCAGTAGTATCCGGACTAGCGGGAGTTCCTACAATGAGCAGTTCTTC.

On this clone itself: A read error may account for a junction end that differs from germline. The chain uses TRBV30 and TRBJ2-7; possibly TRBD2 for D (5 bases). The CDR3 has 13 residues. Germline V lookup: CDR1 GTSNPN, CDR2 SVGIG (reference sequence). As DNA, the CDR3 is TGTGCGTGGAAATCTGGAGGAGTCTTCGAGCAGTACTTC. This codes for CAWKSGGVFEQYF.

This clone was counted once. This chain links TRBV5-1 with TRBJ2-7; 14 bases fit TRBD2. This CDR3 is 19 amino acids long. Trimming at V came to 2 bases and at J to 0 bases, leaving 10 bases not matched to a gene. The germline CDR1 and CDR2 sequences are SGHRS and YFSETQ. CDR3 sequence (DNA): TGCGCCAGCAGCTTATTTCCGGGACTAGCGGGAGAGGGCTCCTACGAGCAGTACTTC. Protein: CASSLFPGLAGEGSYEQYF.

V and J are TRBV27 and TRBJ2-5; 10 bases line up with TRBD2. Germline assignment: CDR1 MNHEY and CDR2 SMNVEV (reference sequence). CDR3 length: 13 residues. The V segment lost 8 bases and the J segment 2 bases; nucleotides outside the gene matches: 2. CDR3 loop: CASGTSVQETQYF. CDR3 DNA sequence: TGTGCCAGCGGGACTAGCGTTCAAGAGACCCAGTACTTC.